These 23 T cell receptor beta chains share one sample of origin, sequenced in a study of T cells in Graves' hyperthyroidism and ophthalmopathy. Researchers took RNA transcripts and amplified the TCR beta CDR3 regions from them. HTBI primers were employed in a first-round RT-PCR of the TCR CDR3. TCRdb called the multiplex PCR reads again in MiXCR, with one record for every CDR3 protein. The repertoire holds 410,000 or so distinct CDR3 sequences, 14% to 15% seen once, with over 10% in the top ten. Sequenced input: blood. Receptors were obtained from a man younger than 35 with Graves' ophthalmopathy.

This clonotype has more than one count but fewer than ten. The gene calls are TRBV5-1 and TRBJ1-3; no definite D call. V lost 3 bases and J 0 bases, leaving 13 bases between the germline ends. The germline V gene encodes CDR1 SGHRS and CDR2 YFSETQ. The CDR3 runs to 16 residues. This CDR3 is CASSSPDDSSGNTIYF. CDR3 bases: TGCGCCAGCAGCTCGCCGGACGATAGCTCTGGAAACACCATATATTTT.

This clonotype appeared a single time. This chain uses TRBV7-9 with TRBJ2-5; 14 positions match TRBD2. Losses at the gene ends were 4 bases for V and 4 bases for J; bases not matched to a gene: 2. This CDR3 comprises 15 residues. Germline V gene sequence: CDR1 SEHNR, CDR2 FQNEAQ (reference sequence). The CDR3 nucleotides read TGTGCCAGCAGCTCGGGACTAGCGGGAGCAGAGACCCAGTACTTC. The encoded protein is CASSSGLAGAETQYF.

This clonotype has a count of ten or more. CDR3 amino acids: CASSSDSYGYTF. CDR3 coding DNA: TGTGCCAGCAGCTCGGACAGCTATGGCTACACCTTC. The rearrangement joins TRBV7-9 to TRBJ1-2, with D tentatively TRBD1 (6 bases). Trimming cost V 4 bases and J 4 bases, with 7 bases left between them. The length of the CDR3 is 12 residues. Germline CDR1 reads SEHNR; CDR2 reads FQNEAQ (reference sequence).

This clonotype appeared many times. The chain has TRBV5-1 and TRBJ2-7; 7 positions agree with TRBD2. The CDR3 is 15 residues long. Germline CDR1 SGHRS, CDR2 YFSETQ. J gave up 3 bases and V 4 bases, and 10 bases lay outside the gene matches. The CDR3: CASSPRGSLHYEQYF. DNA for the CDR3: TGCGCCAGCAGCCCGCGGGGGAGCCTACACTACGAGCAGTACTTC.

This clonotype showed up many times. CDR3 loop: CASSSGQVPYEQYF. DNA for the CDR3: TGTGCCAGCAGTTCGGGACAGGTACCCTACGAGCAGTACTTC. This chain connects TRBV6-1 to TRBJ2-7; 8 positions agree with TRBD1. Per the germline V gene, CDR1 is MNHNS and CDR2 is SASEGT. The CDR3 is made up of 14 amino acids. V gave up 5 bases and J gave up 2 bases; unmatched junction bases: 5.

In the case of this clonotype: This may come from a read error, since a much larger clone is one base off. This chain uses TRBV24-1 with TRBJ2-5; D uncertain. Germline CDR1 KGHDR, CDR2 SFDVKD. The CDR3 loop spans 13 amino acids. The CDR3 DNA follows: TGTGCCACCAGTGATTCGTACCAAGAGGCCCAGTACTTC. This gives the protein CATSDSYQEAQYF.

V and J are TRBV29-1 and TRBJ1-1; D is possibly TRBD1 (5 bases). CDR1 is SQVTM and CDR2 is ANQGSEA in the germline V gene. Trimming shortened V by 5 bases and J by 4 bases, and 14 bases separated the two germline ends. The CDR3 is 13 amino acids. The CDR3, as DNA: TGCAGCGTTCCGGCCGGGGGGACCACTGAAGCTTTCTTT. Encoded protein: CSVPAGGTTEAFF. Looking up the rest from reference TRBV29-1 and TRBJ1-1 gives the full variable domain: SAVISQKPSRDICQRGTSLTIQCQVDSQVTMMFWYRQQPGQSLTLIATANQGSEATYESGFVIDKFPISRPNLTFSTLTVSNMSPEDSSIYLCSVPAGGTTEAFFGQGTRLTVV.

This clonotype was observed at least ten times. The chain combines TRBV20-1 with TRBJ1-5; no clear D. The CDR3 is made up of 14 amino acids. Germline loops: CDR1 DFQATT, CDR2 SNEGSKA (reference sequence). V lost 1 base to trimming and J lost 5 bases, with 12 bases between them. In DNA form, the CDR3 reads TGCAGTGCTAGAGGAGGTGTCCTCTATCAGCCCCAGCATTTT. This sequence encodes CSARGGVLYQPQHF.

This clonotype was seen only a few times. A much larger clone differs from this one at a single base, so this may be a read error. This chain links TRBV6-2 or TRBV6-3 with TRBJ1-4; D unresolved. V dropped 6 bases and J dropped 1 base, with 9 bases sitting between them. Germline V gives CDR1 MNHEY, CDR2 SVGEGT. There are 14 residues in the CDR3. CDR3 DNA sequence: TGTGCCAGCAGCGCGACGGTAACTAATGAAAAACTGTTTTTT. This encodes CASSATVTNEKLFF.

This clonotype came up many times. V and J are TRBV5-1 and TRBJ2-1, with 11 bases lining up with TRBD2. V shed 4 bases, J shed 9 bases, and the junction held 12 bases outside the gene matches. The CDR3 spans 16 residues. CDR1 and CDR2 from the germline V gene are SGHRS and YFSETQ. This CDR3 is CASSTGTSGEKGEQFF. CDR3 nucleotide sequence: TGCGCCAGCAGCACTGGGACTAGCGGTGAAAAGGGTGAGCAGTTCTTC.

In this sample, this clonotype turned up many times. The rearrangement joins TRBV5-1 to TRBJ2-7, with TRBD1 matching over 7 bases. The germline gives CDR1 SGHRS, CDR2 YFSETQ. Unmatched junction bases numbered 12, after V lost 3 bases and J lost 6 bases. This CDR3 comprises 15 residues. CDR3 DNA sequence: TGCGCCAGCAGCTCACCACGGGACAGTGAACGCGAGCAGTACTTC. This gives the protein CASSSPRDSEREQYF.

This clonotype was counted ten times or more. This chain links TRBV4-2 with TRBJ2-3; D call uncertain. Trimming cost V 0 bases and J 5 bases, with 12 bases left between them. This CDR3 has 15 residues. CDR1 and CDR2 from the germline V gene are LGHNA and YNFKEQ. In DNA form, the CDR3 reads TGTGCCAGCAGCCAAGATTGGACCTCCCTAGATACGCAGTATTTT. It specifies CASSQDWTSLDTQYF.

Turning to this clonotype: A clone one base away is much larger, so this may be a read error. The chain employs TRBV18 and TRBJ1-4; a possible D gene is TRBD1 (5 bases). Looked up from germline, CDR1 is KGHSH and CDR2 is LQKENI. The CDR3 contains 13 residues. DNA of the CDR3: TGTGCCAGCTCACGGGGACGGAATGAAAAACTGCTTTTT. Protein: CASSRGRNEKLLF.

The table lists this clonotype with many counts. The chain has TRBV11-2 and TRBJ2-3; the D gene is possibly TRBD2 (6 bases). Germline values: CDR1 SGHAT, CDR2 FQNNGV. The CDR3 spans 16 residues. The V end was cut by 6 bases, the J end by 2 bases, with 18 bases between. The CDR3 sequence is CASRGGRRGLTDTQYF. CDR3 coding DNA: TGTGCCAGCAGGGGGGGTAGGAGAGGACTCACAGATACGCAGTATTTT.

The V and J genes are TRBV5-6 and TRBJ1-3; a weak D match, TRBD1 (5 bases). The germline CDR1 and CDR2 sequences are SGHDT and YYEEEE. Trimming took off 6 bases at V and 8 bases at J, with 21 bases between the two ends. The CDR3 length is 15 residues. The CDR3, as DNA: TGTGCCAGCAACCAACTTGGCAGGGAGGTAGACACCATATATTTT. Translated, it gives CASNQLGREVDTIYF.

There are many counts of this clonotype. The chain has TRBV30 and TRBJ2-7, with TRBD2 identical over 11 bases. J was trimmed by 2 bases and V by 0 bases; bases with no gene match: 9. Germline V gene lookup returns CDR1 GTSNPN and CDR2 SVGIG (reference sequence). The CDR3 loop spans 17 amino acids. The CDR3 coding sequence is TGTGCCTGGAGTGTACCTCTCCTTAGCGGGAGGGCCTACGAGCAGTACTTC. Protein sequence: CAWSVPLLSGRAYEQYF.

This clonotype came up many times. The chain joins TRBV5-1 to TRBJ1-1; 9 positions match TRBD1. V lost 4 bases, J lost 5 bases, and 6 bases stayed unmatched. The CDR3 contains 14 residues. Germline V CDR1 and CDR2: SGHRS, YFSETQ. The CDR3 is CASSGQGRVTEAFF. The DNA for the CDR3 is TGCGCCAGCAGCGGACAGGGGAGGGTGACTGAAGCTTTCTTT.

DNA of the CDR3: TGTGCCAGCAGCGTAGGTACTAGCCGTCCCACAGATACGCAGTATTTT. Translation: CASSVGTSRPTDTQYF. The chain is built from TRBV9 and TRBJ2-3; tentatively, D is TRBD2 (6 bases). V was pared by 0 bases and J by 2 bases, with 13 bases between. CDR1 is SGDLS and CDR2 is YYNGEE in the germline V gene. This CDR3 is built from 16 residues. Looking up the rest from reference TRBV9 and TRBJ2-3 gives the full variable domain: DSGVTQTPKHLITATGQRVTLRCSPRSGDLSVYWYQQSLDQGLQFLIQYYNGEERAKGNILERFSAQQFPDLHSELNLSSLELGDSALYFCASSVGTSRPTDTQYFGPGTRLTVL.

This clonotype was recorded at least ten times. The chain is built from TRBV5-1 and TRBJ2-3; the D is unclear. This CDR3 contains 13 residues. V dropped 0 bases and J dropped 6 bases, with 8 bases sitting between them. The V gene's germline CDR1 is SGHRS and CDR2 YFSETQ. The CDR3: CASSLDPRDTQYF. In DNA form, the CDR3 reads TGCGCCAGCAGCTTGGACCCCAGGGATACGCAGTATTTT. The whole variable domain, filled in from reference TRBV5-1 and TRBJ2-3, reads KAGVTQTPRYLIKTRGQQVTLSCSPISGHRSVSWYQQTPGQGLQFLFEYFSETQRNKGNFPGRFSGRQFSNSRSEMNVSTLELGDSALYLCASSLDPRDTQYFGPGTRLTVL.

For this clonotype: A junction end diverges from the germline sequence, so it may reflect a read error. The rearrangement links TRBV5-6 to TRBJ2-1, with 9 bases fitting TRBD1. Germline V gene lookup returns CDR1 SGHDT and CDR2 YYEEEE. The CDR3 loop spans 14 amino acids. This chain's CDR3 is CANSPGTGINEQFF. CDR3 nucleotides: TGTGCCAACAGCCCCGGGACAGGGATTAATGAGCAGTTCTTC.

The CDR3 region has the DNA TGTGCCAGCAGTTCCCTTCAGGGAAGCACCGGGGAGCTGTTTTTT. Amino acids: CASSSLQGSTGELFF. The V gene is TRBV27, the J gene TRBJ2-2, with D possibly being TRBD1 (5 bases). Deletions cut 4 bases from V and 4 bases from J, with 13 bases between. The CDR3 covers 15 residues. The V gene's germline CDR1 is MNHEY and CDR2 SMNVEV (reference sequence).

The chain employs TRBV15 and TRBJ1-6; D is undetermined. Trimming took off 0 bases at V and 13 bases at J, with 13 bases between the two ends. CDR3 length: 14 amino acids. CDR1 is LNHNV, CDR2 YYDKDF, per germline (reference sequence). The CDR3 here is CATSRDPRVVPLHF. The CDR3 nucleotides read TGTGCCACCAGCAGAGATCCCCGGGTTGTCCCCCTCCACTTT.

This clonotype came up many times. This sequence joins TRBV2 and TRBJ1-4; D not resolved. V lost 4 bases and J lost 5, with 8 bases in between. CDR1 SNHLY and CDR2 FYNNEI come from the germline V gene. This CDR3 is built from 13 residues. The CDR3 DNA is TGTGCCAGCAGTGGTCCGGAAAATGAAAAACTGTTTTTT. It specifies CASSGPENEKLFF.